One and the same sample provided the 31 T cell receptor beta chains below, sequenced in a study of a mutant IDH1 vaccine in newly diagnosed glioma. Indicated time point: baseline, week 1 (first vaccination visit). Treatment specified: pre-vaccination baseline after standard-of-care therapy. Data came from immunoSEQ multiplex PCR; TCRdb stores just in-frame clones and leaves some out. The table has around 50,000 clones, 80% to 90% seen once. Here the sequenced sample was PBMCs, taken from a glioma patient treated with radiotherapy, temozolomide or both. The receptor source for this set is a man in his forties or fifties with glioma.

CDR3 sequence: CASRRDRGATQYF. In nucleotides, the CDR3 is TGTGCCAGCAGGAGGGACAGAGGCGCGACCCAGTACTTC. The V and J genes are TRBV6-5 and TRBJ2-5; 7 bases are a match to TRBD1. Per germline, CDR1 MNHEY and CDR2 SVGAGI. CDR3 size: 13 residues. V lost 6 bases to trimming and J lost 7 bases; unmatched junction nucleotides: 8.

The genes are TRBV19 and TRBJ2-7, with 13 bases aligning to TRBD2. Germline V gene lookup returns CDR1 LNHDA and CDR2 SQIVND (reference sequence). The V segment lost 3 bases and the J segment 4 bases; nucleotides outside the gene matches: 6. This CDR3 has 16 amino acids. CDR3 sequence reads: CASSIRTSGSGYEQYF. In DNA form, the CDR3 reads TGTGCCAGTAGTATCCGGACTAGCGGGAGTGGTTACGAGCAGTACTTC.

V is TRBV7-2 and J is TRBJ2-5, with 9 nucleotides matching TRBD2. This CDR3 is built from 16 residues. With V trimmed by 3 bases and J by 4 bases, 9 bases remained unmatched. Germline CDR1 SGHTA, CDR2 FQGNSA. CDR3 bases: TGTGCCAGCAGCTTGTCCAGCGGGAGGCCGGGAGAGACCCAGTACTTC. Amino acids: CASSLSSGRPGETQYF.

The chain couples TRBV6-5 to TRBJ2-7; TRBD2 aligns across 7 bases. Germline V gene data show CDR1 as MNHEY and CDR2 as SVGAGI. This CDR3 region has 15 residues. With V trimmed by 6 bases and J by 0 bases, 8 bases remained unmatched. CDR3 loop: CASRTLARSSYEQYF. The CDR3 DNA reads as TGTGCCAGCAGAACACTAGCGCGGAGCTCCTACGAGCAGTACTTC.

This clone was recorded a few times. The chain is built from TRBV6-6 and TRBJ1-2, with 7 bases fitting TRBD1. The ends lost 6 bases at V and 4 bases at J; junction bases unmatched: 5. CDR1 is MNHNY, CDR2 SVGAGI, per germline (reference sequence). The CDR3 contains 13 residues. This CDR3 reads CASRGQAFYGYTF. The CDR3 DNA follows: TGTGCCAGCAGAGGACAGGCGTTCTATGGCTACACCTTC.

The chain joins TRBV10-3 to TRBJ2-7, with D perhaps matching TRBD1 (6 bases). Trimming took 6 bases from V and 1 from J, leaving 10 bases between them. Germline-derived CDR1 and CDR2 are ENHRY and SYGVKD. The CDR3 length is 13 residues. The CDR3 DNA follows: TGTGCCATCAGCTCAGGGGTATCCTACGAGCAGTACTTC. Translated: CAISSGVSYEQYF.

The rearrangement links TRBV25-1 to TRBJ1-2; TRBD1 matches 8 bases. V shed 1 base and J 3 bases; nucleotides not matched to a gene: 4. The germline V gene encodes CDR1 MGHDK and CDR2 SYGVNS. This CDR3 is 15 amino acids long. In DNA, the CDR3 is TGTGCCAGCAGTGAATTCCCACAGGGGGACTATGGCTACACCTTC. This encodes CASSEFPQGDYGYTF.

This chain connects TRBV6-1 to TRBJ1-5; D remains ambiguous. The CDR3 is 14 amino acids. The germline V and J ends were trimmed by 6 bases and 6 bases, with 15 bases remaining between them. Germline V gene data show CDR1 as MNHNS and CDR2 as SASEGT. The CDR3 DNA follows: TGTGCCAGCAGAGACTACATCGGCCGTCAGCCCCAGCATTTT. Residues: CASRDYIGRQPQHF.

J is TRBJ1-1 and V is TRBV5-1; the D is unclear. CDR3 length: 14 amino acids. Germline V gene sequence: CDR1 SGHRS, CDR2 YFSETQ. V was cut by 0 bases and J by 7 bases, with 13 bases left in between. CDR3 residues: CASSLVSRQDEAFF. Written as DNA, the CDR3 is TGCGCCAGCAGCTTGGTTAGCCGACAAGATGAAGCTTTCTTT.

Note on this clone: The same CDR3 also results from other DNA sequences found in this sample. This chain links TRBV27 with TRBJ2-6; no firm D call. The CDR3 totals 15 residues. V was shortened by 1 base and J by 1 base, with 5 bases between the two germline ends. Germline assignment: CDR1 MNHEY and CDR2 SMNVEV (reference sequence). The CDR3 DNA reads as TGTGCCAGCAGTTTATGGGGATCTGGGGCCAACGTCCTGACTTTC. Amino acid sequence: CASSLWGSGANVLTF.

V usage is TRBV11-2 and J usage is TRBJ2-3; D not certain. V was trimmed by 6 bases and J by 3 bases, leaving 4 bases between them. The CDR3 has 11 residues. The germline CDR1 and CDR2 sequences are SGHAT and FQNNGV. The CDR3 region has the DNA TGTGCCAGCAGGCGGACAGATACGCAGTATTTT. Protein product: CASRRTDTQYF.

The chain has TRBV19 and TRBJ1-3; D remains ambiguous. V dropped 3 bases and J dropped 3 bases, with 6 bases sitting between them. The germline V gene encodes CDR1 LNHDA and CDR2 SQIVND (reference sequence). The CDR3 totals 13 residues. The DNA for the CDR3 is TGTGCCAGTAGTATGGACCGTGGAAACACCATATATTTT. Its protein is CASSMDRGNTIYF.

V gene TRBV14 combines with J gene TRBJ1-2, with D unclear. Trimming left V 0 bases short and J 4 bases short, with 6 bases between. This CDR3 contains 13 residues. Germline values: CDR1 SGHDN, CDR2 FVKESK. The CDR3 nucleotides read TGTGCCAGCAGCCAAGATGCGGCCTATGGCTACACCTTC. It translates to CASSQDAAYGYTF.

V gene TRBV6-1 combines with J gene TRBJ1-1, with TRBD1 matching over 8 bases. Germline CDR1 is MNHNS and CDR2 is SASEGT. Trimming cost V 6 bases and J 3 bases; bases outside gene matches: 9. CDR3 length: 15 amino acids. The CDR3 bases are TGTGCCAGCAGGGATCGACAGGGGAGGCACACTGAAGCTTTCTTT. Encoded protein: CASRDRQGRHTEAFF.

V gene TRBV5-4 combines with J gene TRBJ2-2; D may match TRBD1 or TRBD2 (6 bases each). Trimming cost V 3 bases and J 5 bases, with 14 bases left between them. The germline V gene has CDR1 SGHNT and CDR2 YYREEE (reference sequence). The CDR3 is made up of 15 amino acids. The CDR3 sequence is CASSSRGGGTGELFF. The CDR3 DNA reads TGTGCCAGCAGCTCGAGAGGAGGGGGTACCGGGGAGCTGTTTTTT.

The chain is built from TRBV27 and TRBJ2-7, with 8 nucleotides matching TRBD2. This CDR3 is built from 13 residues. Germline lookup yields CDR1 MNHEY and CDR2 SMNVEV (reference sequence). J was trimmed by 7 bases and V by 11 bases; bases with no gene match: 13. In DNA, the CDR3 is TGTGCCTCCGAGCTAGCGGGCAAACCGGAGCAGTACTTC. Amino acids: CASELAGKPEQYF.

The chain recombines TRBV2 with TRBJ1-2, with TRBD1 as a possible D gene (5 bases). This CDR3 region has 15 residues. Trimming left V 0 bases short and J 5 bases short, with 13 bases between. Germline CDR1 SNHLY, CDR2 FYNNEI. As DNA, the CDR3 is TGTGCCAGCAGTGAAGCGCAGGGATTAGGATATGGCTACACCTTC. It codes for CASSEAQGLGYGYTF.

This clone was observed a handful of times. This chain joins TRBV9 and TRBJ1-1, with no clear D. The CDR3 has 14 residues. Trimming pared 4 bases from V and 1 base from J, leaving 11 bases between. Germline V gene sequence: CDR1 SGDLS, CDR2 YYNGEE. CDR3 nucleotides: TGTGCCAGCAGCACCCGACAAGAGAACACTGAAGCTTTCTTT. Its translation is CASSTRQENTEAFF.

The rearrangement links TRBV20-1 to TRBJ2-7; a weak D match, TRBD2 (5 bases). The CDR3 runs to 11 residues. Germline V gene sequence: CDR1 DFQATT, CDR2 SNEGSKA (reference sequence). The germline V and J ends were trimmed by 4 bases and 4 bases, with 8 bases remaining between them. CDR3 sequence: CSAKGVYEQYF. The CDR3 DNA follows: TGCAGTGCTAAGGGAGTGTACGAGCAGTACTTC.

This clone was seen only a few times. One end of the junction fails to match germline, which may point to a read error. The rearrangement uses TRBV2 and TRBJ1-4; D not resolved. This CDR3 contains 11 residues. CDR1 and CDR2 from the germline V gene are SNHLY and FYNNEI. The chain's CDR3 is CASSEVEKLFF. The CDR3 DNA is TGTGCCAGCAGCGAAGTTGAAAAACTGTTTTTT.

The chain employs TRBV2 and TRBJ1-1; D is unclear. The germline CDR1 and CDR2 sequences are SNHLY and FYNNEI. There are 12 residues in the CDR3. Deletions cut 6 bases from V and 7 bases from J, with 12 bases between. The CDR3 region is CASRLSRVEAFF. In DNA form, the CDR3 reads TGTGCCAGCAGACTCAGTAGAGTTGAAGCTTTCTTT. Together with reference TRBV2 and TRBJ1-1, the CDR3 gives the full variable domain: EPEVTQTPSHQVTQMGQEVILRCVPISNHLYFYWYRQILGQKVEFLVSFYNNEISEKSEIFDDQFSVERPDGSNFTLKIRSTKLEDSAMYFCASRLSRVEAFFGQGTRLTVV.

This clone was observed a single time. The junction and the germline gene differ at one end; a read error may be behind it. The chain uses TRBV11-2 and TRBJ1-4, with D unresolved. There are 14 residues in the CDR3. Germline CDR1 SGHAT, CDR2 FQNNGV. CDR3 sequence (DNA): TGTGCCACCAGCACGGGCATTTCTAATGAAAAACTGTTTTTT. Amino acids: CATSTGISNEKLFF.

This clone is a singleton in its sample. The chain has TRBV28 and TRBJ1-4; possibly TRBD1 for D (5 bases). This CDR3 region has 13 residues. V was clipped by 7 bases and J by 7 bases, with 13 bases between them. Germline-derived CDR1 and CDR2 are MDHEN and SYDVKM. The CDR3 reads CASIGGVREKLFF. As DNA, the CDR3 is TGTGCCAGCATCGGGGGTGTGCGTGAAAAACTGTTTTTT.

V usage is TRBV4-1 and J usage is TRBJ2-1; D is possibly TRBD2 (6 bases). Germline V CDR1 and CDR2: MGHRA, YSYEKL. V was clipped by 3 bases and J by 9 bases, with 21 bases between them. The CDR3 consists of 16 residues. CDR3 residues: CASSHGPGVGAGEQFF. CDR3 DNA sequence: TGCGCCAGCAGCCATGGGCCGGGAGTCGGGGCGGGTGAGCAGTTCTTC.

The chain couples TRBV5-5 to TRBJ2-7, with 7 positions matching TRBD1. The CDR3 runs to 13 residues. Germline-derived CDR1 and CDR2 are SGHKS and YYEKEE (reference sequence). V trimming: 0 bases; J trimming: 3 bases; junction bases outside the gene matches: 0. In nucleotides, the CDR3 is TGTGCCAGCAGCTTGGACAGGGGCTACGAGCAGTACTTC. As protein: CASSLDRGYEQYF. Looking up the rest from reference TRBV5-5 and TRBJ2-7 gives the full variable domain: DAGVTQSPTHLIKTRGQQVTLRCSPISGHKSVSWYQQVLGQGPQFIFQYYEKEERGRGNFPDRFSARQFPNYSSELNVNALLLGDSALYLCASSLDRGYEQYFGPGTRLTVT.

The chain recombines TRBV18 with TRBJ2-2; D remains ambiguous. The CDR3 covers 13 residues. Germline V gives CDR1 KGHSH, CDR2 LQKENI. V lost 5 bases and J lost 4, with 8 bases in between. CDR3 in amino acids: CASSDIVTGELFF. CDR3 nucleotides: TGTGCCAGCTCAGACATAGTCACCGGGGAGCTGTTTTTT.

The genes are TRBV4-3 and TRBJ2-1; D perhaps matches TRBD2 (5 bases). Trimming removed 0 bases from V and 12 bases from J, with 9 bases in between. Germline V gene lookup returns CDR1 LGHNA and CDR2 YSLEER. The CDR3 covers 12 residues. CDR3 sequence reads: CASSQDRRAQFF. CDR3 sequence (DNA): TGCGCCAGCAGCCAAGATCGGCGGGCGCAGTTCTTC.

This chain links TRBV6-5 with TRBJ1-5, with D hard to call. The CDR3 is 15 amino acids. The V gene lost 4 bases and the J gene lost 3 bases, with 13 bases spanning the gap. Per germline, CDR1 MNHEY and CDR2 SVGAGI. Here the CDR3 reads CASSLNWGANQPQHF. CDR3 bases: TGTGCCAGCAGTTTAAACTGGGGAGCCAATCAGCCCCAGCATTTT.

This clone was picked up a small number of times. V gene TRBV27 combines with J gene TRBJ1-2, with D perhaps matching TRBD1 (5 bases). The germline gives CDR1 MNHEY, CDR2 SMNVEV (reference sequence). The CDR3 has 15 amino acids. Trimming left V 6 bases short and J 0 bases short, with 14 bases between. The CDR3 loop is CASSSFPGPNYGYTF. The CDR3 region has the DNA TGTGCCAGCAGCTCATTCCCGGGGCCTAACTATGGCTACACCTTC.

CDR3 nucleotides: TGCGCCAGCAGCTCTAGCGGGAGTGCAGATACGCAGTATTTT. Translated: CASSSSGSADTQYF. This chain links TRBV5-1 with TRBJ2-3; 10 positions agree with TRBD2. The CDR3 is made up of 14 amino acids. The germline gives CDR1 SGHRS, CDR2 YFSETQ. V lost 3 bases and J lost 4; bases outside the gene matches: 2.

This clone is a singleton in its sample. The chain joins TRBV12-5 to TRBJ2-7, with TRBD1 matching over 8 bases. Germline V gene lookup returns CDR1 LGHNT and CDR2 FRNRAP. The CDR3 spans 14 residues. The junction had 2 bases not matched to a gene; V was cut back by 1 base and J by 3 bases. The CDR3 region is CASGLGQGNYEQYF. The CDR3 DNA is TGTGCTAGTGGTTTGGGACAGGGGAACTACGAGCAGTACTTC.